This entry features one T cell receptor (beta chain) sequence. This clonotype was observed many times. What antigen it recognizes has not been identified. No per-base quality is available; no much larger clone lies one base away. This entry belongs to a study of blood T cells in healthy people across ages (dated by TCRdb to the mid-2010s). Turning to the overall study: In model experiments, template switching captured about one uniquely barcoded TCR beta cDNA molecule for every two T cells. The study measured age-related changes in TCR beta repertoire diversity using deep sequencing normalized with unique cDNA molecular identifiers. The donors were divided into four age groups: young (average around 15 years), middle-aged (about 40), aged (approximately 62) and long-lived (roughly 86). To avoid experimental bias, donors of different ages were randomly spread across the sequencing lanes. The study analyzed two additional independent replicas of 1 million unique cDNA reads from the same blood draw for two donors, one aged 18 to 29 and one aged 80 or older.

Overall study outcomes, separate from this receptor: Donor CMV infection status was unknown, potentially confounding age-related changes in expanded clonotypes. As age increased, observed TCR beta diversity per million T cells dropped in a roughly linear way, and a significant reduction was already evident by age 40. Total diversity estimates from one million sequenced T cells were considered lower bounds and underestimates. Observed TCR beta diversity correlated strongly with the percentage of naive T cells measured by flow cytometry. Since profiling was done on bulk unsorted PBMCs, naive and antigen-experienced compartments could not be conclusively compared. The long-lived group showed more naive CD4+ T cells, fewer expanded clones and increased TCR diversity than the aged group, suggesting age selection.

Systemically healthy Caucasian individuals from Russia, 39 in total and aged about 6 to 95 years, were included as donors. Each donor gave around 9.8 milliliters of peripheral blood, collected into EDTA-treated Vacutainer tubes. PBMCs were isolated by Ficoll-Paque density-gradient centrifugation, with at least 7 million obtained per sample. Trizol reagent was used to extract total RNA from the PBMCs, yielding at least 5.5 micrograms per sample. The percentages of naive CD45RAhigh/CD27high T cells were determined by flow cytometry on a PBMC aliquot from every donor. V lost 6 bases and J lost 2 bases; the stretch between them is 13 bases long. From the cysteine through the phenylalanine, the CDR3 covers 15 amino acids. Only CDR3 DNA is held: 45 bases, read in frame from base 1. Receptor amplification or capture employed 5' RACE. For sequencing, an Illumina HiSeq 2500 was employed. A second PCR of 7 to 11 cycles was performed with a sample-barcoded 5' primer and a J-beta primer mix. Each TCR beta cDNA molecule received a unique molecular identifier from a template-switch 5' adaptor carrying 12 random nucleotides. Each sample yielded at least 2.5 million CDR3-containing paired-end reads. First-strand cDNA was synthesized from all RNA with the Mint cDNA synthesis kit, primed by a TRBC-specific oligonucleotide. After uracil-DNA glycosylase treatment, a first 18-cycle PCR used universal primers M1SS and BC2_uni_R on all cDNA. The original methods were these. For normalization, 1 million high-quality reads, each with a distinct molecular identifier, were randomly selected from each sample. Reads with shared molecular identifiers were discarded instead of being binned into consensus sequences. CDR3 identification, clonotype clustering and error correction used MiTCR with a Q25 quality threshold and the strictest error-elimination algorithm. Lower-bound total TCR beta diversity was estimated with a nonparametric unseen species model using Euler transformation. Clones were called with MiXCR by TCRdb after fastp trimmed the public reads at Q25, and only in-frame beta chains were retained. Identical CDR3 proteins give one entry, which carries the most common genes and DNA. The V and J calls, along with clone size, are taken from TCRdb and not from the paper's own processing. The sample yields about 720,000 distinct CDR3 sequences; about 24% were counted once. The biggest ten clones account for around a fifth of the sample.

The chain was built from TRBV12-3 or TRBV12-4 and TRBJ2-2; 7 matching bases give a weak D call of TRBD2. Sequenced sample: blood. This TCR was sampled from a man in his 70s in good health. The DNA sequence reads TGTGCCAGCAGGCAGTGGGGGGGCAACACCGGGGAGCTGTTTTTT. Protein translation: CASRQWGGNTGELFF.